This TCR beta chain is from a study of long-term antiretroviral therapy in people with HIV. Study-wide points: Every time point showed a repertoire led by clones expanded before ART. Viral resistance, ART adherence and therapy changes all lacked available data. Subsequent to ART, diversity was augmented yet persisted below that of transplant donor controls.

In the case of this clone: Its antigen is as yet unknown. Mismatch with germline at one junction end may stem from a read error.

The CDR3 extends over 16 amino acids. Germline CDR1 reads SSHAT; CDR2 reads FNYEAQ (reference sequence). The authors ran the immunoSEQ assay, v3.0, at survey level. Produced via immunoSEQ multiplex PCR; TCRdb's table is partial and in-frame only. In the table there are 25,000 to 30,000 clones, around 80% of which are singletons. Held in samples before DNA extraction were roughly 0.95-11 million cryopreserved PBMC. The sample was unsorted PBMCs, taken 1.5 years before starting antiretroviral therapy. The chain uses TRBV7-7 and TRBJ1-4, with D perhaps matching TRBD1 (6 bases). The clonotype comes from a man aged 18 to 35 with HIV. CDR3 nucleotide sequence: TGTGCTAGCAGCCAGGGGACCGCCGCAACTAATGAAAAACTGTTTTTT. Translated, it gives CASSQGTAATNEKLFF.